These T cell receptor beta chains were read from a single sample in a study of blood T cells in healthy people across ages. TCRdb reanalysed the 5' RACE reads using MiXCR and keeps one entry per CDR3 protein. The table shows some 1.4 million distinct CDR3 sequences, with 42% occurring only once. Sequenced sample: blood. The receptors stem from a woman in her late teens or twenties in good health. Both conserved end residues are part of each CDR3. Fields, in order: J gene, clone size, D gene, V gene, CDR3 protein, CDR3 DNA. A D gene is named only where the DNA matches it firmly. A clone size is listed for some rows: how often the clone was seen (once, few, many), or a class if it is expanded.

j_gene: TRBJ2-7
abundance: NA
d_gene: TRBD1
v_gene: TRBV3-1
CDR3aa: CASSLDRGTIVYEQYF
CDR3nt: TGTGCCAGCAGCCTCGACAGGGGGACCATAGTCTACGAGCAGTACTTC

j_gene: TRBJ2-4
abundance: NA
d_gene: NA
v_gene: TRBV15
CDR3aa: CATSRDEGISIQYF
CDR3nt: TGTGCCACCAGCAGAGATGAGGGGATTAGCATTCAGTACTTC

j_gene: TRBJ2-6
abundance: NA
d_gene: TRBD2
v_gene: TRBV19
CDR3aa: CASTATSRRIGANVLTF
CDR3nt: TGTGCCAGTACCGCGACTAGCAGGAGGATTGGGGCCAACGTCCTGACTTTC

j_gene: TRBJ2-1
abundance: NA
d_gene: NA
v_gene: TRBV12-3/TRBV12-4
CDR3aa: CASSFTRRTNEQFF
CDR3nt: TGTGCCAGCAGTTTTACTAGACGAACCAATGAGCAGTTCTTC

j_gene: TRBJ2-7
abundance: few
d_gene: NA
v_gene: TRBV27
CDR3aa: CASNRQGGEQYF
CDR3nt: TGTGCCAGCAATAGACAGGGAGGCGAGCAGTACTTC

j_gene: TRBJ2-5
abundance: once
d_gene: TRBD2
v_gene: TRBV2
CDR3aa: CASSNGLAGGPETQYF
CDR3nt: TGTGCCAGCAGTAACGGACTAGCGGGAGGACCAGAGACCCAGTACTTC

j_gene: TRBJ2-2
abundance: few
d_gene: NA
v_gene: TRBV9
CDR3aa: CASSVDFSGELFF
CDR3nt: TGTGCCAGCAGCGTAGATTTTTCCGGGGAGCTGTTTTTT

j_gene: TRBJ2-1
abundance: NA
d_gene: TRBD1
v_gene: TRBV6-5
CDR3aa: CASSYSGQGNEQFF
CDR3nt: TGTGCCAGCAGTTACTCGGGACAGGGAAATGAGCAGTTCTTC

j_gene: TRBJ2-1
abundance: NA
d_gene: TRBD1
v_gene: TRBV20-1
CDR3aa: CSAPGTGSSYNEQLF
CDR3nt: TGCAGTGCCCCTGGGACAGGGAGCTCCTACAATGAGCAGCTCTTC

j_gene: TRBJ1-6
abundance: NA
d_gene: TRBD1
v_gene: TRBV12-3/TRBV12-4
CDR3aa: CASSFSGGSYNSPLHF
CDR3nt: TGTGCCAGTAGTTTTTCAGGGGGTAGTTATAATTCACCCCTCCACTTT

j_gene: TRBJ1-5
abundance: once
d_gene: NA
v_gene: TRBV7-9
CDR3aa: CASSVAGRDQPQHF
CDR3nt: TGTGCCAGCAGCGTAGCGGGTCGGGATCAGCCCCAGCATTTT

j_gene: TRBJ2-7
abundance: NA
d_gene: NA
v_gene: TRBV21-1
CDR3aa: CARTGDRYEQYF
CDR3nt: TGTGCCAGAACAGGGGACCGGTACGAGCAGTACTTC

j_gene: TRBJ1-6
abundance: NA
d_gene: TRBD1
v_gene: TRBV6-5
CDR3aa: CASTSPPAGGQSPLHF
CDR3nt: TGTGCCAGCACTTCACCGCCGGCAGGGGGGCAATCACCCCTCCACTTT

j_gene: TRBJ2-2
abundance: few
d_gene: NA
v_gene: TRBV20-1
CDR3aa: CSANPGSTNGELFF
CDR3nt: TGCAGTGCTAACCCCGGGTCAACGAACGGGGAGCTGTTTTTT

j_gene: TRBJ2-3
abundance: NA
d_gene: TRBD2
v_gene: TRBV7-9
CDR3aa: CASSLGTSSSDTQYF
CDR3nt: TGTGCCAGCAGCTTAGGGACTAGTAGCTCAGATACGCAGTATTTT

j_gene: TRBJ2-7
abundance: few
d_gene: TRBD2
v_gene: TRBV5-5
CDR3aa: CASSEAGAGEQYF
CDR3nt: TGTGCCAGCAGTGAAGCGGGAGCCGGCGAGCAGTACTTC

j_gene: TRBJ2-5
abundance: few
d_gene: NA
v_gene: TRBV6-5
CDR3aa: CASSYGRLMETQYF
CDR3nt: TGTGCCAGCAGTTACGGACGACTTATGGAGACCCAGTACTTC

j_gene: TRBJ1-1
abundance: NA
d_gene: NA
v_gene: TRBV20-1
CDR3aa: CSAARQMNTEAFF
CDR3nt: TGCAGTGCGGCAAGACAGATGAACACTGAAGCTTTCTTT

j_gene: TRBJ2-1
abundance: NA
d_gene: NA
v_gene: TRBV6-4
CDR3aa: CASSDSPDSASEQFF
CDR3nt: TGTGCCAGCAGTGACTCCCCGGACTCTGCCAGTGAGCAGTTCTTC

j_gene: TRBJ2-7
abundance: NA
d_gene: NA
v_gene: TRBV6-1
CDR3aa: CASSRDWQHYEQYF
CDR3nt: TGTGCCAGCAGCCGGGACTGGCAGCACTACGAGCAGTACTTC

j_gene: TRBJ1-1
abundance: NA
d_gene: NA
v_gene: TRBV18
CDR3aa: CASSQQVSAEAFF
CDR3nt: TGTGCCAGCTCACAGCAGGTTTCGGCTGAAGCTTTCTTT

j_gene: TRBJ2-2
abundance: NA
d_gene: NA
v_gene: TRBV6-6
CDR3aa: CAIEHPTGELFF
CDR3nt: TGTGCCATCGAGCATCCCACCGGGGAGCTGTTTTTT

j_gene: TRBJ1-6
abundance: NA
d_gene: NA
v_gene: TRBV4-1
CDR3aa: CASSQEGINDSPLHF
CDR3nt: TGCGCCAGCAGCCAAGAGGGTATTAATGATTCACCCCTCCACTTT

j_gene: TRBJ2-3
abundance: many
d_gene: NA
v_gene: TRBV7-9
CDR3aa: CASSLGLSGLTDTQYF
CDR3nt: TGTGCCAGCAGCTTAGGATTAAGCGGGCTCACAGATACGCAGTATTTT

j_gene: TRBJ1-2
abundance: few
d_gene: TRBD1
v_gene: TRBV12-5
CDR3aa: CASALDRGRGYTF
CDR3nt: TGTGCTAGTGCCTTGGACAGGGGCCGTGGCTACACCTTC

j_gene: TRBJ1-2
abundance: NA
d_gene: NA
v_gene: TRBV25-1
CDR3aa: CASSQSSKSGGYTF
CDR3nt: TGTGCCAGCAGCCAATCATCGAAATCGGGTGGCTACACCTTC

j_gene: TRBJ2-7
abundance: NA
d_gene: NA
v_gene: TRBV2
CDR3aa: CASREEGIGSYEQYF
CDR3nt: TGTGCCAGCAGGGAGGAAGGAATAGGCTCCTACGAGCAGTACTTC

j_gene: TRBJ1-6
abundance: few
d_gene: TRBD1
v_gene: TRBV18
CDR3aa: CASSLWTGVNSPLHF
CDR3nt: TGTGCCAGCTCACTATGGACAGGGGTTAATTCACCCCTCCACTTT

j_gene: TRBJ2-3
abundance: NA
d_gene: NA
v_gene: TRBV20-1
CDR3aa: CSARKLEDTQYF
CDR3nt: TGCAGTGCTCGTAAACTAGAAGATACGCAGTATTTT

j_gene: TRBJ2-7
abundance: NA
d_gene: NA
v_gene: TRBV7-9
CDR3aa: CASSPTGQYF
CDR3nt: TGTGCCAGCAGCCCAACGGGCCAGTACTTC

j_gene: TRBJ2-7
abundance: few
d_gene: TRBD2
v_gene: TRBV7-2
CDR3aa: CASSLRLGGGPDEQYF
CDR3nt: TGTGCCAGCAGCTTAAGGTTGGGGGGAGGGCCAGACGAGCAGTACTTC

j_gene: TRBJ2-5
abundance: NA
d_gene: NA
v_gene: TRBV2
CDR3aa: CASSEKVGDQQQETQYF
CDR3nt: TGTGCCAGCAGCGAAAAGGTGGGGGACCAGCAACAAGAGACCCAGTACTTC

j_gene: TRBJ2-3
abundance: NA
d_gene: TRBD1
v_gene: TRBV6-1
CDR3aa: CASSESGGQGSTDTQYF
CDR3nt: TGTGCCAGCAGTGAATCAGGGGGACAGGGGAGCACAGATACGCAGTATTTT

j_gene: TRBJ2-7
abundance: NA
d_gene: TRBD2
v_gene: TRBV9
CDR3aa: CASSASGTSGVYEQYF
CDR3nt: TGTGCCAGCAGCGCTAGTGGGACTAGCGGGGTCTACGAGCAGTACTTC

j_gene: TRBJ2-7
abundance: few
d_gene: TRBD2
v_gene: TRBV6-2/TRBV6-3
CDR3aa: CASSRDYAAVGEQYF
CDR3nt: TGTGCCAGCAGTCGGGACTACGCGGCCGTGGGAGAGCAGTACTTC

j_gene: TRBJ1-2
abundance: NA
d_gene: TRBD1
v_gene: TRBV20-1
CDR3aa: CSAEGRTGGGYTF
CDR3nt: TGCAGTGCCGAAGGGCGGACAGGGGGTGGCTACACCTTC

j_gene: TRBJ2-1
abundance: NA
d_gene: TRBD2
v_gene: TRBV7-9
CDR3aa: CASSSGTSGTYNEQFF
CDR3nt: TGTGCCAGCAGCTCCGGGACTAGCGGGACCTACAATGAGCAGTTCTTC

j_gene: TRBJ1-2
abundance: few
d_gene: NA
v_gene: TRBV20-1
CDR3aa: CSATPSTGTPYGYTF
CDR3nt: TGCAGTGCTACCCCTTCTACCGGGACCCCCTATGGCTACACCTTC

j_gene: TRBJ2-1
abundance: NA
d_gene: NA
v_gene: TRBV12-3/TRBV12-4
CDR3aa: CASSLSGTKRGEQFF
CDR3nt: TGTGCCAGCAGTTTATCCGGCACAAAACGTGGTGAGCAGTTCTTC

j_gene: TRBJ2-7
abundance: NA
d_gene: TRBD2
v_gene: TRBV12-3/TRBV12-4
CDR3aa: CASGHGRVEEQYF
CDR3nt: TGTGCCAGCGGTCACGGGAGGGTGGAGGAGCAGTACTTC

j_gene: TRBJ2-3
abundance: NA
d_gene: NA
v_gene: TRBV12-3/TRBV12-4
CDR3aa: CASSGTSGTKSTDTQYF
CDR3nt: TGTGCCAGCAGTGGTACCTCCGGGACAAAGAGCACAGATACGCAGTATTTT

j_gene: TRBJ2-7
abundance: few
d_gene: NA
v_gene: TRBV4-2
CDR3aa: CASSQGVGENEQYF
CDR3nt: TGTGCCAGCAGCCAAGGGGTCGGGGAAAACGAGCAGTACTTC

j_gene: TRBJ2-1
abundance: NA
d_gene: TRBD2
v_gene: TRBV11-2
CDR3aa: CASSLDWGLAGPGYNEQFF
CDR3nt: TGTGCCAGCAGCTTAGATTGGGGACTAGCGGGGCCAGGCTACAATGAGCAGTTCTTC

j_gene: TRBJ1-2
abundance: few
d_gene: NA
v_gene: TRBV6-4
CDR3aa: CASSETPEGPSYGYTF
CDR3nt: TGTGCCAGCAGTGAAACCCCAGAGGGTCCCTCCTATGGCTACACCTTC

j_gene: TRBJ2-7
abundance: few
d_gene: NA
v_gene: TRBV4-1
CDR3aa: CASSQAGRLTGEQYF
CDR3nt: TGCGCCAGCAGCCAAGCAGGCAGGCTAACGGGAGAGCAGTACTTC

j_gene: TRBJ2-3
abundance: NA
d_gene: TRBD2
v_gene: TRBV10-3
CDR3aa: CAIGTGTSGLCTQYF
CDR3nt: TGTGCCATCGGAACCGGGACTAGCGGGTTGTGTACGCAGTATTTT

j_gene: TRBJ2-1
abundance: NA
d_gene: TRBD2
v_gene: TRBV10-3
CDR3aa: CATGALAGDYNEQFF
CDR3nt: TGTGCCACCGGAGCGTTAGCGGGGGATTACAATGAGCAGTTCTTC

j_gene: TRBJ2-7
abundance: NA
d_gene: TRBD1
v_gene: TRBV20-1
CDR3aa: CSVGAGGAYEQYF
CDR3nt: TGCAGTGTAGGGGCAGGGGGCGCCTACGAGCAGTACTTC

j_gene: TRBJ2-7
abundance: NA
d_gene: TRBD1
v_gene: TRBV29-1
CDR3aa: CSVEAGTGSSYNEQYF
CDR3nt: TGCAGCGTTGAAGCCGGGACAGGGAGCTCCTACAATGAGCAGTACTTC

j_gene: TRBJ2-7
abundance: NA
d_gene: NA
v_gene: TRBV11-2
CDR3aa: CASRNWGKVSYEQYF
CDR3nt: TGTGCCAGCAGAAATTGGGGAAAGGTCTCCTACGAGCAGTACTTC